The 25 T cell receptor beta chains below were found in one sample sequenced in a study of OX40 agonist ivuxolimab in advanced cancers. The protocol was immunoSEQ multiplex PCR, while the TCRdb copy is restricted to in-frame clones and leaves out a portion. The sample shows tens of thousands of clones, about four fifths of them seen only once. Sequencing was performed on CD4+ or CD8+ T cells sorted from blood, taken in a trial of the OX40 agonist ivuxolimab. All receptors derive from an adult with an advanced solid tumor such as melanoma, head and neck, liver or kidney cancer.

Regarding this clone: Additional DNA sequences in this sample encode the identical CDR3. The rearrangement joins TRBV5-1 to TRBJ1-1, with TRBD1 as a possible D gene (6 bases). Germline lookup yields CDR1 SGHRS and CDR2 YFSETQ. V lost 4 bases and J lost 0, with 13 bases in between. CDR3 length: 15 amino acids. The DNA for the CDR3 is TGCGCCAGCAGCCCGAGGCAGGGGATGAACACTGAAGCTTTCTTT. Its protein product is CASSPRQGMNTEAFF.

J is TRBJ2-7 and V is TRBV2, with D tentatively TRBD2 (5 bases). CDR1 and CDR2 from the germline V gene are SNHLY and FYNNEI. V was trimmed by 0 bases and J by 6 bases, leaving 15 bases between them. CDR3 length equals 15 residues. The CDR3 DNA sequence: TGTGCCAGCAGTGAAGCGCCGGGATATCTGGGCGAGCAGTACTTC. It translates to CASSEAPGYLGEQYF.

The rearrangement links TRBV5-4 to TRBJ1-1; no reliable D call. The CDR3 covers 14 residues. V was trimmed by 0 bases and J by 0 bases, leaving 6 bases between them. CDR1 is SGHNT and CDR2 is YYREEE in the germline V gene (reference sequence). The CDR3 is CASSLGILNTEAFF. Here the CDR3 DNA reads TGTGCCAGCAGCTTGGGCATCTTGAACACTGAAGCTTTCTTT.

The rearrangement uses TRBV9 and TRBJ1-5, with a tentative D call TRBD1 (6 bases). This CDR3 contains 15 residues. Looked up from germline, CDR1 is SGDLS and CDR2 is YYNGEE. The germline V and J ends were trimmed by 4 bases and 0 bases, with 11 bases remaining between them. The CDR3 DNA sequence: TGTGCCAGCAGCCCGGGACAAAATAGCAATCAGCCCCAGCATTTT. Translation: CASSPGQNSNQPQHF.

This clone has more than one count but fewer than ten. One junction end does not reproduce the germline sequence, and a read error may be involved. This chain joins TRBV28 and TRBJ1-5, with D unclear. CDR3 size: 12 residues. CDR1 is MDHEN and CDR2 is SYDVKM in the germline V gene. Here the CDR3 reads CASRVYNQPQHF. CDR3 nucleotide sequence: TGCGCGTCGAGGGTATACAATCAGCCCCAGCATTTT. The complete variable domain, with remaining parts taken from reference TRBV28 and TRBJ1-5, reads DVKVTQSSRYLVKRTGEKVFLECVQDMDHENMFWYRQDPGLGLRLIYFSYDVKMKEKGDIPEGYSVSREKKERFSLILESASTNQTSMYLCASRVYNQPQHFGDGTRLSIL.

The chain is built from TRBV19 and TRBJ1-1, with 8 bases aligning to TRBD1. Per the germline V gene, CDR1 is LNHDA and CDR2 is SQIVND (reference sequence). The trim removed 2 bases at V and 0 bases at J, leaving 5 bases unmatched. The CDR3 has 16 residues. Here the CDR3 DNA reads TGTGCCAGTAGTATATGGACAGGGAACATGAACACTGAAGCTTTCTTT. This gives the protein CASSIWTGNMNTEAFF.

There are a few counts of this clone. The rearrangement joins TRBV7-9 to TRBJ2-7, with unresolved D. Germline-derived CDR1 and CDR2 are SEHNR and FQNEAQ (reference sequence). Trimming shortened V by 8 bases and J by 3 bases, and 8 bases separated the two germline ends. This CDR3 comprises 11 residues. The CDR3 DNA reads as TGTGCCAGCGCAGGACGCTACGAGCAGTACTTC. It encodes CASAGRYEQYF.

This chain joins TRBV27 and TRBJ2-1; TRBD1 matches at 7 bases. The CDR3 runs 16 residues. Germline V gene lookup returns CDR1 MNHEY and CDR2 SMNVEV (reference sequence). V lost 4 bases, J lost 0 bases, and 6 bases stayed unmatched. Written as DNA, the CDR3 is TGTGCCAGCAGTTCGTGGACAGGTAGCTCCTACAATGAGCAGTTCTTC. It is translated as CASSSWTGSSYNEQFF.

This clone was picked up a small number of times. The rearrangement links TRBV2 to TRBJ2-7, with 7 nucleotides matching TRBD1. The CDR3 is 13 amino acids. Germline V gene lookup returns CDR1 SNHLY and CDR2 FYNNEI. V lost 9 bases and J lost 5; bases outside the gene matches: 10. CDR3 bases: TGTGCCAGACAGGGGAATCGGGTGGACGAGCAGTACTTC. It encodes CARQGNRVDEQYF.

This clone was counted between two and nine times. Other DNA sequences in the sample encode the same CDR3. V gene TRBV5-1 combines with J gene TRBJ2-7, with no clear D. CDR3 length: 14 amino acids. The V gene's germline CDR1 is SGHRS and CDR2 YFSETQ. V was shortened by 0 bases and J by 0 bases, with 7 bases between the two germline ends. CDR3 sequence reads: CASSLGRFSYEQYF. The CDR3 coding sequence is TGCGCCAGCAGCTTGGGCAGGTTCTCCTACGAGCAGTACTTC.

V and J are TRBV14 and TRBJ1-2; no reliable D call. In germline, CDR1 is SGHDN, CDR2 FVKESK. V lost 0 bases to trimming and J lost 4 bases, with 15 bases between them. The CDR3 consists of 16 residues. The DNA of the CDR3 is TGTGCCAGCAGCCAAGAGTCCGGCAAGCTTTTCTATGGCTACACCTTC. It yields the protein CASSQESGKLFYGYTF.

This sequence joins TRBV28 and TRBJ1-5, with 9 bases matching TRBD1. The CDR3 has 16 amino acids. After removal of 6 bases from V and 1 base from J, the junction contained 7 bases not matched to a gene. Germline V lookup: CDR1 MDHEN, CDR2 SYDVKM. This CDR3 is CASSETGGVSNQPQHF. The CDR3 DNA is TGTGCCAGCAGCGAAACAGGGGGCGTAAGCAATCAGCCCCAGCATTTT.

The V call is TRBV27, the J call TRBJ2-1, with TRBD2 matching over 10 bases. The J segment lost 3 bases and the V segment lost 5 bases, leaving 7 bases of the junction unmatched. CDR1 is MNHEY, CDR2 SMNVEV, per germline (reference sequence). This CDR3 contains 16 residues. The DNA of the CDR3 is TGTGCCAGCAGTATTAGACTAGCGGGCCACTACAATGAGCAGTTCTTC. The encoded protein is CASSIRLAGHYNEQFF.

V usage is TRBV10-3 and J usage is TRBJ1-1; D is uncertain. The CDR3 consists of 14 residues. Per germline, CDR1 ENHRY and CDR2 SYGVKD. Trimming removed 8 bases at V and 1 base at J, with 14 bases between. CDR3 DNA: TGTGCCATCGTCTCAGATCGACGGAACACTGAAGCTTTCTTT. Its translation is CAIVSDRRNTEAFF.

The CDR3 DNA reads as TGTGCCAGCAGCTCCTTCAGGGGCACTGAAGCTTTCTTT. It translates to CASSSFRGTEAFF. The V call is TRBV11-3, the J call TRBJ1-1, with D maybe TRBD1 (6 bases). V shed 4 bases and J shed 4 bases, with 10 bases lying between them. The germline CDR1 and CDR2 sequences are SGHNT and YENEEA. The CDR3 totals 13 residues. Looking up the rest from reference TRBV11-3 and TRBJ1-1 gives the full variable domain: EAGVVQSPRYKIIEKKQPVAFWCNPISGHNTLYWYLQNLGQGPELLIRYENEEAVDDSQLPKDRFSAERLKGVDSTLKIQPAELGDSAVYLCASSSFRGTEAFFGQGTRLTVV.

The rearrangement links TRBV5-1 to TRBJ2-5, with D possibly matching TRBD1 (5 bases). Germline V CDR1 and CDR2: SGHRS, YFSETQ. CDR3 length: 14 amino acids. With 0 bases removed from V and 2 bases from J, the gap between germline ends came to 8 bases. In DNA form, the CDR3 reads TGCGCCAGCAGCTTGGAAGGGGAACAAGAGACCCAGTACTTC. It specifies CASSLEGEQETQYF.

In DNA form, the CDR3 reads TGTGCCAGCAGTCCATCAGGGACAGCCTACGAGCAGTACTTC. Translation gives CASSPSGTAYEQYF. The V and J genes are TRBV28 and TRBJ2-7, with 7 bases identical to TRBD1. This CDR3 is 14 amino acids long. V dropped 5 bases and J dropped 2; count of bases not matched to a gene: 6. Germline V gives CDR1 MDHEN, CDR2 SYDVKM.

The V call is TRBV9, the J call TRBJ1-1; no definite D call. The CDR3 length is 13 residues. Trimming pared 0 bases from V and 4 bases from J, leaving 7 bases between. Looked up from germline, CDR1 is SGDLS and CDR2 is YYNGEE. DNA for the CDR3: TGTGCCAGCAGCGTAGGGCCAAGCACTGAAGCTTTCTTT. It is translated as CASSVGPSTEAFF.

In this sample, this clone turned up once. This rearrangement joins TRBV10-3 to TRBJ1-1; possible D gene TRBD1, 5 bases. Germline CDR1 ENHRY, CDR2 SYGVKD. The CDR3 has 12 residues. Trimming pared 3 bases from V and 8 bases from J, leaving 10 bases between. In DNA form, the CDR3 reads TGTGCCATCAGTGAATTGGGGGACGAAGCTTTCTTT. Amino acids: CAISELGDEAFF.

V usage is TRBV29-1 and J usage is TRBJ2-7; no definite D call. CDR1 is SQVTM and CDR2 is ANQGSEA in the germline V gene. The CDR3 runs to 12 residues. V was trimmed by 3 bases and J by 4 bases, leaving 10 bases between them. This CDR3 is CSVEGSRYEQYF. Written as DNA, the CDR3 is TGCAGCGTTGAGGGGTCCCGATACGAGCAGTACTTC.

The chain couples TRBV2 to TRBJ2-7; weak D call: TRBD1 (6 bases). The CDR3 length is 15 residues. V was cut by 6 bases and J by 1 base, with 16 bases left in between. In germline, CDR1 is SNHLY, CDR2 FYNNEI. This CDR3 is CASSPSGDNSYEQYF. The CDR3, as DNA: TGTGCCAGCAGCCCTTCAGGGGATAATTCCTACGAGCAGTACTTC.

CDR3 in amino acids: CASSLGAGGNQPQHF. CDR3 DNA sequence: TGTGCCAGCAGCTTAGGGGCTGGGGGCAATCAGCCCCAGCATTTT. J is TRBJ1-5 and V is TRBV7-8; D remains unclear. Germline CDR1 and CDR2: SGHVS and FQNEAQ. This CDR3 has 15 amino acids. The V end lost 1 base, the J end lost 2 bases, and 9 bases lay between the germline ends.

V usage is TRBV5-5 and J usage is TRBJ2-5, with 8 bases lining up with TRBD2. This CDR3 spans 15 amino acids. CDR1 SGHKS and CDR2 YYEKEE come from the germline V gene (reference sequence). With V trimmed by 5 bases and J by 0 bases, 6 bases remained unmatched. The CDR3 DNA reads TGTGCCAGCAGGGGCTTAGCGGGGAACCAAGAGACCCAGTACTTC. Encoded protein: CASRGLAGNQETQYF.

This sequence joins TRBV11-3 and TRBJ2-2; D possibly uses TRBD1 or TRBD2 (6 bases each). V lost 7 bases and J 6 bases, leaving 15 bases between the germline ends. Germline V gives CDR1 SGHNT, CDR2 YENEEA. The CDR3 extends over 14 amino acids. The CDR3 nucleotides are TGTGCCAGCACCCAGAGGGGGGCCCCCGGGGAGCTGTTTTTT. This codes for CASTQRGAPGELFF.

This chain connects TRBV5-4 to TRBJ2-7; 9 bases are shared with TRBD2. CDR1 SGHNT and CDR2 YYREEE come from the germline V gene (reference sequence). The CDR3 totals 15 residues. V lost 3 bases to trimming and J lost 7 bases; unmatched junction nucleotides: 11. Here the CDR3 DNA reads TGTGCCAGCAGCTCCGAACTAGCGGGCCTTGGGGAGCAGTACTTC. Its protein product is CASSSELAGLGEQYF. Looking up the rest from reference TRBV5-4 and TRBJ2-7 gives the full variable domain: ETGVTQSPTHLIKTRGQQVTLRCSSQSGHNTVSWYQQALGQGPQFIFQYYREEENGRGNFPPRFSGLQFPNYSSELNVNALELDDSALYLCASSSELAGLGEQYFGPGTRLTVT.